A selection of T cell receptor beta chains follows, all from one sample in a study of control samples from healthy donors and cancer patients. Sequenced by immunoSEQ multiplex PCR; TCRdb stores in-frame clones only, minus some. The top ten hold roughly 13% of the sample, which has about 230,000 clones, about 80% seen once. The sequenced sample was PBMCs. Source of these receptors: a woman in her sixties or seventies with lung cancer. CDR3s include the opening cysteine and the closing phenylalanine or tryptophan. D genes are given only for firm matches. Only some rows state a clone size, as once, few, many or a class for expanded clones.

j_call clone_size d_call v_call cdr3_nt cdr3_aa
TRBJ1-4 NA TRBD1 TRBV18 TGTGCCAGCTCAGAGCGGACAGGGGGAGGTGAAAAACTGTTTTTT CASSERTGGGEKLFF
TRBJ2-1 NA NA TRBV10-2 TGCGCCAGCAACCCTAGGGGGAACTACAATGAGCAGTTCTTC CASNPRGNYNEQFF
TRBJ1-1 NA NA TRBV11-2 TGTGCCAGCAGCTTAGTCACTGAAGCTTTCTTT CASSLVTEAFF
TRBJ1-2 NA NA TRBV5-1 TGCGCCAGCAGCTTGGATCCCCAAGGGGACTATGGCTACACCTTC CASSLDPQGDYGYTF
TRBJ2-5 NA NA TRBV29-1 TGCAGCGTAGACCGTATGACAGGAGCCCAAGAGACCCAGTACTTC CSVDRMTGAQETQYF
TRBJ1-1 few NA TRBV4-2 TGTGCCAGCAGCTCCTTGGACGGGATGAACACTGAAGCTTTCTTT CASSSLDGMNTEAFF
TRBJ2-1 NA NA TRBV18 TGTGCCAGCTCACCTCAGGGCGGTGAGCAGTTCTTC CASSPQGGEQFF
TRBJ1-5 NA NA TRBV27 TGTGCCAGCAGTTTATGGGGGGGGGACCGCAATCAGCCCCAGCATTTT CASSLWGGDRNQPQHF
TRBJ2-1 NA NA TRBV30 TGTGCCTGGAGTGTGATAGGATATGAGCAGTTCTTC CAWSVIGYEQFF
TRBJ2-1 NA NA TRBV6-1 TGTGCCAGCAAACAAACAGGGAGCTCCTACAATGAGCAGTTCTTC CASKQTGSSYNEQFF
TRBJ1-5 NA TRBD1 TRBV28 TGTGCCAGCAGATGGGACAGAGATCAGCCCCAGCATTTT CASRWDRDQPQHF
TRBJ1-2 NA TRBD1 TRBV2 TGTGCCAGCCTTAAGGACAGGGCTAACTATGGCTACACCTTC CASLKDRANYGYTF
TRBJ2-2 NA NA TRBV19 TGTGCCAGTAGTATCGACAGAGCTAGAACGAACACCGGGGAGCTGTTTTTT CASSIDRARTNTGELFF
TRBJ2-1 NA TRBD2 TRBV6-5 TGTGCCAGCAGGAGGGCTAGCGGGGGCTCTGAGCAGTTCTTC CASRRASGGSEQFF
TRBJ1-5 NA TRBD1 TRBV5-6 TGTGCCAGCAGCTTGGGACAGGGTTTGATTCAGCCCCAGCATTTT CASSLGQGLIQPQHF
TRBJ2-7 NA NA TRBV10-3 TGTGCCACAGCGCAGGGTGAGGGGGGCCTTCTGAACTACGAGCAGTACTTC CATAQGEGGLLNYEQYF
TRBJ1-1 NA NA TRBV5-4 TGTGCCAGCAGCTTGTTTTCGGGGGCTCGAACTGAAGCTTTCTTT CASSLFSGARTEAFF
TRBJ2-3 NA TRBD2 TRBV7-2 TGTGCCAGCAGCTTAGCGATAGCGGGGGGGACAGATACGCAGTATTTT CASSLAIAGGTDTQYF
TRBJ1-5 NA NA TRBV18 TGTGCCAGCTCGGCGGGACCGAGGGACCAGCCCCAGCATTTT CASSAGPRDQPQHF
TRBJ1-1 NA NA TRBV4-1 TGCGCCAGCAGCCAAGAGTTCACAGTTAGGACTGAAGCTTTCTTT CASSQEFTVRTEAFF
TRBJ2-7 NA NA TRBV27 TGTGCCAGCAGTTTATACGGGAGCGGGTACGAGCAGTACTTC CASSLYGSGYEQYF
TRBJ2-7 NA NA TRBV5-1 TGCGCCAGCCGCCCGACCGCGGCATACGAGCAGTACTTC CASRPTAAYEQYF